One and the same sample provided the 9 T cell receptor beta chains below, sequenced in a study of T cell responses to AZD1222 COVID-19 vaccine. The assay was immunoSEQ multiplex PCR, and TCRdb's table has in-frame clones only and misses some. The data contain approximately 120,000 clones, roughly 89% of them singletons. Sequences were derived from peripheral blood, sampled on day 0 of AZD1222 vaccination. These receptors all stem from an adult in good health.

On this clone: The junction does not match germline at one end; this may be a read error. CDR3 residues: CASTLGTGTSTDTQYF. For the CDR3, the DNA is TGTGCCAGCACCTTAGGGACAGGGACCTCCACAGATACGCAGTATTTT. The V call is TRBV7-3, the J call TRBJ2-3, with 9 bases that match TRBD1. CDR3 length equals 16 residues. Germline V CDR1 and CDR2: SGHTA, FQGTGA.

V usage is TRBV20-1 and J usage is TRBJ1-3; no clear D gene. The V end lost 6 bases, the J end lost 8 bases, and 11 bases lay between the germline ends. This CDR3 is 11 amino acids long. Germline V gene sequence: CDR1 DFQATT, CDR2 SNEGSKA (reference sequence). The DNA of the CDR3 is TGCAGTGCCTGGCACGGGGACACCATATATTTT. Protein: CSAWHGDTIYF.

This chain connects TRBV5-4 to TRBJ1-2; 11 bases agree with TRBD1. This CDR3 has 15 residues. V lost 4 bases to trimming and J lost 4 bases; unmatched junction nucleotides: 6. The germline CDR1 and CDR2 sequences are SGHNT and YYREEE (reference sequence). The CDR3 sequence is CASSLGQGAIYGYTF. The DNA of the CDR3 is TGTGCCAGCAGCCTAGGACAGGGGGCGATCTATGGCTACACCTTC.

The gene calls are TRBV28 and TRBJ2-1; D perhaps matches TRBD2 (6 bases). The germline gives CDR1 MDHEN, CDR2 SYDVKM. The V end lost 4 bases, the J end lost 7 bases, and 26 bases lay between the germline ends. This CDR3 spans 18 amino acids. The CDR3 DNA reads TGTGCCAGCAGTTCCCACGCTTTCGGGAGTATGTGGGTGAATGAGCAGTTCTTC. It specifies CASSSHAFGSMWVNEQFF.

This chain uses TRBV29-1 with TRBJ1-3, with D perhaps matching TRBD1 (6 bases). The CDR3 sequence is 13 residues long. V lost 3 bases, J lost 4 bases, and 10 bases lay in between. Germline V gene data show CDR1 as SQVTM and CDR2 as ANQGSEA. The CDR3 DNA follows: TGCAGCGTTGAGGGGGGGCTCGGAAACACCATATATTTT. The encoded protein is CSVEGGLGNTIYF.

This sequence joins TRBV4-2 and TRBJ2-1; D unclear. The germline V and J ends were trimmed by 0 bases and 10 bases, with 7 bases remaining between them. This CDR3 region has 12 residues. Per germline, CDR1 LGHNA and CDR2 YNFKEQ. CDR3 DNA: TGTGCCAGCAGCCAAGATCTAGGGGAGCAGTTCTTC. Its protein is CASSQDLGEQFF.

This rearrangement joins TRBV7-2 to TRBJ1-1; D is unclear. The V gene lost 4 bases and the J gene lost 1 base, with 10 bases spanning the gap. This CDR3 has 14 residues. CDR1 and CDR2 from the germline V gene are SGHTA and FQGNSA. This chain's CDR3 is CASSSWNGNTEAFF. The CDR3 bases are TGTGCCAGCAGCTCCTGGAACGGGAACACTGAAGCTTTCTTT.

This chain uses TRBV4-3 with TRBJ1-3, with 8 bases that match TRBD1. This CDR3 has 15 amino acids. The ends lost 4 bases at V and 4 bases at J; junction bases unmatched: 6. CDR1 and CDR2 (germline): LGHNA, YSLEER. This CDR3 is CASSRDRGGGNTIYF. As DNA, the CDR3 is TGCGCCAGCAGCCGAGACAGGGGAGGAGGAAACACCATATATTTT.

The chain joins TRBV19 to TRBJ1-5; TRBD1 aligns across 8 bases. The CDR3 extends over 19 amino acids. J gave up 3 bases and V 10 bases, and 23 bases lay outside the gene matches. Per the germline V gene, CDR1 is LNHDA and CDR2 is SQIVND (reference sequence). CDR3 in amino acids: CATTLRGTGGRGSNQPQHF. The CDR3 DNA is TGTGCCACCACCCTGAGGGGTACAGGGGGAAGGGGGTCCAATCAGCCCCAGCATTTT. Full variable domain (outside the CDR3, taken from reference TRBV19 and TRBJ1-5): DGGITQSPKYLFRKEGQNVTLSCEQNLNHDAMYWYRQDPGQGLRLIYYSQIVNDFQKGDIAEGYSVSREKKESFPLTVTSAQKNPTAFYLCATTLRGTGGRGSNQPQHFGDGTRLSIL.